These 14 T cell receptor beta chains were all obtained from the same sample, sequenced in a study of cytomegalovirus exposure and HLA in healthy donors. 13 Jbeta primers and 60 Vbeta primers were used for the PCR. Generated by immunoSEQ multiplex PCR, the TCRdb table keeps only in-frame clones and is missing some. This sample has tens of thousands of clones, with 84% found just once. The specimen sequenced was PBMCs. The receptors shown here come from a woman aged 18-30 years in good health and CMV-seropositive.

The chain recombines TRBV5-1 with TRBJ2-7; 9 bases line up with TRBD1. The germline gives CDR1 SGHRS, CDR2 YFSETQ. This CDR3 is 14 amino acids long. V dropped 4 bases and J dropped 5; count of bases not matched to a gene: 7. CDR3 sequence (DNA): TGCGCCAGCAGCCCGGGGACAGGGTCCCACGAGCAGTACTTC. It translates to CASSPGTGSHEQYF.

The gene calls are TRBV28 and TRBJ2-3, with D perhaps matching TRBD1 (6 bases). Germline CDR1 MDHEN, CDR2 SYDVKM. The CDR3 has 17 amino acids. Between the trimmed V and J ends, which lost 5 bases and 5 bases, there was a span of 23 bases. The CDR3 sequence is CASSPLGVLQGKDTQYF. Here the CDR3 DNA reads TGTGCCAGCAGTCCCCTAGGGGTGTTGCAGGGGAAAGATACGCAGTATTTT.

The CDR3 coding sequence is TGTGCCAGCAGCTTAGGCTTCCGGGAGTTTGACTCACCCCTCCACTTT. This gives the protein CASSLGFREFDSPLHF. The rearrangement links TRBV11-2 to TRBJ1-6; D is uncertain. The CDR3 runs to 16 residues. Germline values: CDR1 SGHAT, CDR2 FQNNGV. V gave up 1 base and J gave up 10 bases, with 17 bases separating them.

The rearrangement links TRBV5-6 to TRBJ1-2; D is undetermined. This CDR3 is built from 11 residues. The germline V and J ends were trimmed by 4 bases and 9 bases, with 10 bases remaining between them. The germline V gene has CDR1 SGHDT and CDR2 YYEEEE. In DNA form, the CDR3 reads TGTGCCAGCAGCCTGTACTCACGCTACACCTTC. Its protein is CASSLYSRYTF.

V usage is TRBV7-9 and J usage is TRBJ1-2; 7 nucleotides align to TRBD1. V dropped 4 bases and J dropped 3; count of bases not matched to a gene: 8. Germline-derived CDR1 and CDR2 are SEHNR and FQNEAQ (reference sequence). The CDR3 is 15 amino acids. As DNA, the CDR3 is TGTGCCAGCAGCTACGACAGGGCGAGAGACTATGGCTACACCTTC. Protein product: CASSYDRARDYGYTF.

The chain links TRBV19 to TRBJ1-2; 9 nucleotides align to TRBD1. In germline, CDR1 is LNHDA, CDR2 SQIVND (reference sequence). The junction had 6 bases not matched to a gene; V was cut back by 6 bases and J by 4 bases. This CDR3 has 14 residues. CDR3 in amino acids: CASSGQGRGYGYTF. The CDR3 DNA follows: TGTGCCAGTAGCGGACAGGGGAGGGGCTATGGCTACACCTTC.

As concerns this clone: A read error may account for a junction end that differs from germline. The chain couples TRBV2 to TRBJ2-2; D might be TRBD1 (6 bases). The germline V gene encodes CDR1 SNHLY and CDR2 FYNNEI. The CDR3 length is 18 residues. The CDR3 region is CASNEETGFSLNTGELFF. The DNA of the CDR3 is TGTGCCAGCAATGAAGAGACAGGTTTCAGCTTGAACACCGGGGAGCTGTTTTTT.

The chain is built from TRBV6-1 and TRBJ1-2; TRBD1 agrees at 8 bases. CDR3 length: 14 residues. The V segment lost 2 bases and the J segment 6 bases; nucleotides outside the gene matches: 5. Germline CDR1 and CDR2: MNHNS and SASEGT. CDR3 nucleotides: TGTGCCAGCAGTGAAAGACAGGGGCTGGATGGCTACACCTTC. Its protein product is CASSERQGLDGYTF.

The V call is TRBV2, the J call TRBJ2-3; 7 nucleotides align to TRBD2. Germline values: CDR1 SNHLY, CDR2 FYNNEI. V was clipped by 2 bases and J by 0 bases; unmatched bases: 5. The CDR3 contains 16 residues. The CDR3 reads CASSEQGGASTDTQYF. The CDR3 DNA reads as TGTGCCAGCAGTGAACAGGGAGGGGCAAGCACAGATACGCAGTATTTT. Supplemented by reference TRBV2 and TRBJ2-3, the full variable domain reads EPEVTQTPSHQVTQMGQEVILRCVPISNHLYFYWYRQILGQKVEFLVSFYNNEISEKSEIFDDQFSVERPDGSNFTLKIRSTKLEDSAMYFCASSEQGGASTDTQYFGPGTRLTVL.

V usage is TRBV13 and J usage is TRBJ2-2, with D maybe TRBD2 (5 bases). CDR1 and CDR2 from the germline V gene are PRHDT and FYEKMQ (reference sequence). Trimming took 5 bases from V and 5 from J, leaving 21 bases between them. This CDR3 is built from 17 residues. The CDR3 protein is CASSGRAEDYYTGELFF. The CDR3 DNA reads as TGTGCCAGCAGCGGCAGAGCGGAAGATTATTATACCGGGGAGCTGTTTTTT.

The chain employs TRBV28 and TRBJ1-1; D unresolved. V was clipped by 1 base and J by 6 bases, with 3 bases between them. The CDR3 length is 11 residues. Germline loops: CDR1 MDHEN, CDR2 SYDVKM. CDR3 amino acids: CASSLLAEAFF. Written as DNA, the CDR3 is TGTGCCAGCAGTTTATTAGCTGAAGCTTTCTTT.

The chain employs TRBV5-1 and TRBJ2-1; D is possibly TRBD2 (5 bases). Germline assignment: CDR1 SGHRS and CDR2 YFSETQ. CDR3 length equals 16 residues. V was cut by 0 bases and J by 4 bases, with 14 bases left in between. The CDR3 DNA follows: TGCGCCAGCAGCTTGGCCGAGGGCGCGGCGTACAATGAGCAGTTCTTC. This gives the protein CASSLAEGAAYNEQFF.

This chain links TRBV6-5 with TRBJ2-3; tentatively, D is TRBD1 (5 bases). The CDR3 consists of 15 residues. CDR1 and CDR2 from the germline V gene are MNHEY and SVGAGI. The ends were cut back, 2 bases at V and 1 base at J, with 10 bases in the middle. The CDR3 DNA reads TGTGCCAGCAGTTACGGGGCCCCGGGCACAGATACGCAGTATTTT. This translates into CASSYGAPGTDTQYF.

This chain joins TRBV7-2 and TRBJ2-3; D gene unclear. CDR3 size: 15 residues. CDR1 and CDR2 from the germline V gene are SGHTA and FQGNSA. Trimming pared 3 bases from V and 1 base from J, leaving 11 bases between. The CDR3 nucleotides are TGTGCCAGCAGCTTTAATCCCCTCGGCACAGATACGCAGTATTTT. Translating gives CASSFNPLGTDTQYF. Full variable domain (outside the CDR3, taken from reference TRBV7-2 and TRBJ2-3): GAGVSQSPSNKVTEKGKDVELRCDPISGHTALYWYRQSLGQGLEFLIYFQGNSAPDKSGLPSDRFSAERTGGSVSTLTIQRTQQEDSAVYLCASSFNPLGTDTQYFGPGTRLTVL.